Below, 14 T cell receptor beta chains from the same sample are listed, as sequenced in a study of PD-1 blockade in classical Hodgkin lymphoma. All the patients suffered relapse after autologous stem cell transplantation, and brentuximab vedotin exposure differed. Assay used: immunoSEQ multiplex PCR; TCRdb lists only in-frame clones, some missing. The data contain 35,000 to 45,000 clones, 70% to 90% of them singletons. The input for sequencing was peripheral blood mononuclear cells (PBMCs), taken before the second cycle of nivolumab. The receptors shown here come from a human donor with classical Hodgkin lymphoma.

The chain employs TRBV10-2 and TRBJ2-2, with 7 bases fitting TRBD2. Germline values: CDR1 WSHSY, CDR2 SAAADI. V gave up 6 bases and J gave up 8 bases; unmatched junction bases: 15. The CDR3 has 16 amino acids. The CDR3 spells CASRKPTSRNRGELFF. The CDR3 bases are TGCGCCAGCAGAAAACCGACTAGCCGGAATCGAGGGGAGCTGTTTTTT.

The V and J genes are TRBV27 and TRBJ2-7; TRBD2 matches at 7 bases. Germline V CDR1 and CDR2: MNHEY, SMNVEV (reference sequence). CDR3 length equals 13 residues. V lost 5 bases to trimming and J lost 4 bases; unmatched junction nucleotides: 5. The CDR3 DNA is TGTGCCAGCAGTACTATGGGAGGGTACGAGCAGTACTTC. As protein: CASSTMGGYEQYF.

The chain recombines TRBV30 with TRBJ2-1; no clear D. The CDR3 consists of 11 residues. V shed 5 bases and J shed 9 bases, with 11 bases lying between them. From germline, CDR1 is GTSNPN and CDR2 SVGIG (reference sequence). The CDR3, as DNA: TGTGCCTGGGGACCAGGAGTTGAGCAGTTCTTC. This translates into CAWGPGVEQFF.

V gene TRBV5-1 combines with J gene TRBJ2-7, with D possibly being TRBD1 (6 bases). The CDR3 is 15 amino acids. V lost 0 bases and J lost 4, with 14 bases in between. Germline V gives CDR1 SGHRS, CDR2 YFSETQ. The CDR3 loop is CASSLAPRGNYEQYF. CDR3 DNA: TGCGCCAGCAGCTTGGCTCCCAGGGGAAATTACGAGCAGTACTTC.

V usage is TRBV10-1 and J usage is TRBJ2-1; 8 bases are a match to TRBD2. V was pared by 4 bases and J by 7 bases, with 9 bases of the junction left unmatched. Germline CDR1 and CDR2: WNHNN and SYGVQD (reference sequence). This CDR3 is built from 15 residues. The CDR3 is CASSVLAGMRNEQFF. As DNA, the CDR3 is TGCGCCAGCAGTGTGTTAGCGGGAATGAGGAATGAGCAGTTCTTC.

This chain connects TRBV29-1 to TRBJ2-3, with 8 bases fitting TRBD2. This CDR3 is 13 amino acids long. After removal of 4 bases from V and 2 bases from J, the junction contained 2 bases not matched to a gene. Germline CDR1 is SQVTM and CDR2 is ANQGSEA. The CDR3 bases are TGCAGCGTTGCAGCGGGAGTCACAGATACGCAGTATTTT. It specifies CSVAAGVTDTQYF.

V is TRBV7-6 and J is TRBJ2-7, with TRBD2 matching over 12 bases. V was clipped by 5 bases and J by 7 bases; unmatched bases: 9. This CDR3 spans 15 amino acids. Germline assignment: CDR1 SGHVS and CDR2 FNYEAQ. Here the CDR3 reads CASSPRLAGDEEQYF. CDR3 coding DNA: TGTGCCAGCAGCCCACGACTAGCGGGAGACGAAGAGCAGTACTTC. The variable domain in full, completed from reference TRBV7-6 and TRBJ2-7, reads GAGVSQSPRYKVTKRGQDVALRCDPISGHVSLYWYRQALGQGPEFLTYFNYEAQQDKSGLPNDRFSAERPEGSISTLTIQRTEQRDSAMYRCASSPRLAGDEEQYFGPGTRLTVT.

The chain combines TRBV19 with TRBJ1-1; 7 nucleotides match TRBD1. The CDR3 loop spans 18 amino acids. The trim removed 0 bases at V and 0 bases at J, leaving 10 bases unmatched. Germline V lookup: CDR1 LNHDA, CDR2 SQIVND (reference sequence). CDR3 sequence reads: CASSIDRIGTAMNTEAFF. The CDR3 nucleotides read TGTGCCAGTAGTATAGATCGAATCGGGACAGCCATGAACACTGAAGCTTTCTTT. Full variable domain (outside the CDR3, taken from reference TRBV19 and TRBJ1-1): DGGITQSPKYLFRKEGQNVTLSCEQNLNHDAMYWYRQDPGQGLRLIYYSQIVNDFQKGDIAEGYSVSREKKESFPLTVTSAQKNPTAFYLCASSIDRIGTAMNTEAFFGQGTRLTVV.

The chain carries TRBV30 and TRBJ1-1; no clear D gene. In germline, CDR1 is GTSNPN, CDR2 SVGIG (reference sequence). The V gene lost 0 bases and the J gene lost 0 bases, with 5 bases spanning the gap. The CDR3 runs 13 residues. The CDR3 DNA reads TGTGCCTGGAGTGTGACAATGAACACTGAAGCTTTCTTT. Encoded protein: CAWSVTMNTEAFF.

The gene calls are TRBV25-1 and TRBJ2-3; tentatively, D is TRBD1 or TRBD2 (5 bases each). The germline V gene encodes CDR1 MGHDK and CDR2 SYGVNS. V gave up 3 bases and J gave up 1 base, with 8 bases separating them. The CDR3 covers 14 residues. CDR3 sequence: CASSDPGRTDTQYF. CDR3 nucleotides: TGTGCCAGCAGTGATCCGGGACGCACAGATACGCAGTATTTT.

The chain joins TRBV6-1 to TRBJ2-5, with TRBD2 identical over 10 bases. The CDR3 runs 14 residues. V trimming: 5 bases; J trimming: 3 bases; junction bases outside the gene matches: 3. Germline CDR1 MNHNS, CDR2 SASEGT. The CDR3 DNA sequence: TGTGCCAGCAGTTATGGGACTAGCGAAGAGACCCAGTACTTC. It specifies CASSYGTSEETQYF.

This chain connects TRBV19 to TRBJ1-1; D is unresolved. V lost 3 bases and J 11 bases, leaving 10 bases between the germline ends. This CDR3 has 11 residues. Per germline, CDR1 LNHDA and CDR2 SQIVND (reference sequence). The CDR3, as DNA: TGTGCCAGTAGTATCAGCATTCGGGCTTTCTTT. This encodes CASSISIRAFF.

The V call is TRBV11-3, the J call TRBJ2-7; possibly TRBD2 for D (6 bases). Germline loops: CDR1 SGHNT, CDR2 YENEEA. Between the trimmed V and J ends, which lost 1 base and 3 bases, there was a span of 10 bases. This CDR3 region has 14 residues. This chain's CDR3 is CASSLGDSSYEQYF. In DNA form, the CDR3 reads TGTGCCAGCAGCTTAGGGGACTCGAGCTACGAGCAGTACTTC.

This chain joins TRBV14 and TRBJ2-1; TRBD2 matches 7 bases. Trimming at V came to 2 bases and at J to 12 bases, leaving 4 bases not matched to a gene. This CDR3 has 12 residues. The germline V gene encodes CDR1 SGHDN and CDR2 FVKESK. For the CDR3, the DNA is TGTGCCAGCAGCCAATGGACTAGGGGGCAGTTCTTC. It yields the protein CASSQWTRGQFF. Variable domain in full (rest from reference TRBV14 and TRBJ2-1): EAGVTQFPSHSVIEKGQTVTLRCDPISGHDNLYWYRRVMGKEIKFLLHFVKESKQDESGMPNNRFLAERTGGTYSTLKVQPAELEDSGVYFCASSQWTRGQFFGPGTRLTVL.